This T cell receptor (beta chain) is drawn from a study of blood T cells in healthy people across ages. Study outcomes and limitations: Diversity estimated from one million T cells was considered an underestimate.

It was with a sample-barcoded 5' primer and a J-beta primer mix that a second PCR of about 6 to 12 cycles was run. Each CDR3 protein is one row after TCRdb ran MiXCR on the 5' RACE reads. The sample lists 750,000 or so distinct CDR3 sequences, 20% to 25% occurring once. This clonotype was found a few times. Antigen unknown. No conserved phenylalanine or tryptophan is present at the end of the CDR3, so a read error is the likely explanation. The length of the CDR3 is 14 residues. The V gene's germline CDR1 is ENHRY and CDR2 SYGVKD. Trimming pared 0 bases from V and 3 bases from J, leaving 8 bases between. This same sample was also part of a study on T cells of mothers and their children.

The sample taken for sequencing was blood. The TCR sequence derives from a boy aged 5-17 years in good health. The chain is built from TRBV10-3 and TRBJ1-2; no clear D gene. This CDR3 reads CAISESAGYYGYTL. In nucleotides, the CDR3 is TGTGCCATCAGTGAGTCGGCAGGATACTATGGCTACACCCTC.